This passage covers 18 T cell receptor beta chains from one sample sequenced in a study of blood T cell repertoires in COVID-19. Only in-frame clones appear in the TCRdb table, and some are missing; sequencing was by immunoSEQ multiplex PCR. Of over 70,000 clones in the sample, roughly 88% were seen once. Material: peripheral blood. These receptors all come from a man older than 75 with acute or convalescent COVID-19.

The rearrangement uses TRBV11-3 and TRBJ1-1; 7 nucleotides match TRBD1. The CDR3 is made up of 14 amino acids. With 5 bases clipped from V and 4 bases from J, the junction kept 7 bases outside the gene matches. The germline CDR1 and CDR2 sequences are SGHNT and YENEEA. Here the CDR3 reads CASSPTGTATEAFF. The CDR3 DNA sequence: TGTGCCAGCAGCCCGACGGGGACAGCCACTGAAGCTTTCTTT.

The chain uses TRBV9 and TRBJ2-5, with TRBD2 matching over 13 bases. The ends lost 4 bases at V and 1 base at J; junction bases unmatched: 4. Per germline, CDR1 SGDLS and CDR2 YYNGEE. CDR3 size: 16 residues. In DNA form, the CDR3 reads TGTGCCAGCAGCTCGGGACTAGCGGGGAGCCAAGAGACCCAGTACTTC. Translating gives CASSSGLAGSQETQYF.

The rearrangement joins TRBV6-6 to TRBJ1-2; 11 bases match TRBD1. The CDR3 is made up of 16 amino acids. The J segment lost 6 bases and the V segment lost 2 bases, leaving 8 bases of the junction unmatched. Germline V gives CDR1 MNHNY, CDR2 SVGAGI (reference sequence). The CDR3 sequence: CASSYPGQGASDGYTF. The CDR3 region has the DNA TGTGCCAGCAGTTACCCAGGACAGGGGGCGAGCGATGGCTACACCTTC.

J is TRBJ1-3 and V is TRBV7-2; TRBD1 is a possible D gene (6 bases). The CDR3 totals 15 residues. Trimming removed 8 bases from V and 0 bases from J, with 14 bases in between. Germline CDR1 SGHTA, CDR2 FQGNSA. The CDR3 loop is CASGKAGVSGNTIYF. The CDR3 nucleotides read TGTGCCAGCGGGAAGGCAGGGGTCTCTGGAAACACCATATATTTT.

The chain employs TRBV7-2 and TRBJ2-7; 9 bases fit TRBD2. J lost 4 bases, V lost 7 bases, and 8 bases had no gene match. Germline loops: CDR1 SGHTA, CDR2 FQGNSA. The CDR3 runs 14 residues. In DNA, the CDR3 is TGTGCCAGCACTCCGAGCGGGAGGTTGTACGAGCAGTACTTC. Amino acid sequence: CASTPSGRLYEQYF. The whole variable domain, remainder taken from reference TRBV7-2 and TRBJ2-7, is GAGVSQSPSNKVTEKGKDVELRCDPISGHTALYWYRQSLGQGLEFLIYFQGNSAPDKSGLPSDRFSAERTGGSVSTLTIQRTQQEDSAVYLCASTPSGRLYEQYFGPGTRLTVT.

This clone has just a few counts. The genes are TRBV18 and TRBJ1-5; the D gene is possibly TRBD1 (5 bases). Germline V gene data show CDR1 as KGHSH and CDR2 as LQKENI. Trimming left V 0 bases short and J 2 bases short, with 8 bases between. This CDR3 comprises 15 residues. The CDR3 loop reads CASSPPGVGNQPQHF. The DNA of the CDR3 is TGTGCCAGCTCACCACCAGGGGTGGGCAATCAGCCCCAGCATTTT.

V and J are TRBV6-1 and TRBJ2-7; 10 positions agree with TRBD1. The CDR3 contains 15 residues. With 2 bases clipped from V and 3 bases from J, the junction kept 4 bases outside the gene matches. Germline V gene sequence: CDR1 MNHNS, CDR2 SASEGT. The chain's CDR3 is CASSERRDRGYEQYF. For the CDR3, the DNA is TGTGCCAGCAGTGAAAGGAGGGACAGGGGCTACGAGCAGTACTTC.

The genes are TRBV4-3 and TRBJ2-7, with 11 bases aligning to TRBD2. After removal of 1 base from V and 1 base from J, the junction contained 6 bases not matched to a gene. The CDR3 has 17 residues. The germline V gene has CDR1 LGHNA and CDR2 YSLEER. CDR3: CASSQGTSSGGSYEQYF. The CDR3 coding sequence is TGCGCCAGCAGCCAAGGAACCTCTAGCGGGGGGTCCTACGAGCAGTACTTC.

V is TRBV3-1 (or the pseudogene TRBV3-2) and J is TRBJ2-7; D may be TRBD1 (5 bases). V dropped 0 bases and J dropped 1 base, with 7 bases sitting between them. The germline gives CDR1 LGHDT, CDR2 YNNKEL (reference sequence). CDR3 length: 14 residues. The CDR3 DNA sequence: TGTGCCAGCAGCCAAGACAGGGCATCCTACGAGCAGTACTTC. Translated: CASSQDRASYEQYF.

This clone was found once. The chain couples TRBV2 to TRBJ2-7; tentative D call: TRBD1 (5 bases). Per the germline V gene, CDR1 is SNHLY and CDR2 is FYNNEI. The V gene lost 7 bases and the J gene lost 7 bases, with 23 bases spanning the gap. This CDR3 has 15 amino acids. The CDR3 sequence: CASNGRRGSGIEQYF. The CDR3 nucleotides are TGTGCCAGCAACGGTCGTAGGGGTTCGGGCATTGAGCAGTACTTC.

Written as DNA, the CDR3 is TGTGCCAGCAGCAGGGGACTAGGTGATTACGAGCAGTACTTC. It yields the protein CASSRGLGDYEQYF. The genes are TRBV5-4 and TRBJ2-7; TRBD2 matches at 8 bases. There are 14 residues in the CDR3. Per the germline V gene, CDR1 is SGHNT and CDR2 is YYREEE (reference sequence). The V gene end was trimmed by 4 bases and the J gene end by 4 bases; junction bases not matched to a gene: 7. The full variable domain, rest sourced from reference TRBV5-4 and TRBJ2-7, is ETGVTQSPTHLIKTRGQQVTLRCSSQSGHNTVSWYQQALGQGPQFIFQYYREEENGRGNFPPRFSGLQFPNYSSELNVNALELDDSALYLCASSRGLGDYEQYFGPGTRLTVT.

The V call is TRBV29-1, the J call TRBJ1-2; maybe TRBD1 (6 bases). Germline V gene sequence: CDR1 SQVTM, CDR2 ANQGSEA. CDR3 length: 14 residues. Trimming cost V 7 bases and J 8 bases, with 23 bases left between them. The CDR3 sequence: CSAGGAALEGGYTF. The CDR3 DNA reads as TGCAGCGCGGGGGGGGCCGCGCTTGAAGGGGGCTACACCTTC.

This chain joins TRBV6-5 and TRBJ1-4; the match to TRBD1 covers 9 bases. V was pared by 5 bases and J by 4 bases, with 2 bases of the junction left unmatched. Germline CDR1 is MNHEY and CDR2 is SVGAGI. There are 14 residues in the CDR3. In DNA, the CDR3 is TGTGCCAGCAGTCCGACAGGGGGTAATGAAAAACTGTTTTTT. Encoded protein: CASSPTGGNEKLFF.

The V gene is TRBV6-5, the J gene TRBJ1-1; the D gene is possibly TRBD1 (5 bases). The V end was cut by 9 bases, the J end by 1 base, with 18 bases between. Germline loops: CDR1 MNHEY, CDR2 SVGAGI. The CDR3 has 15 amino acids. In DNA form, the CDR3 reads TGTGCCAGTCGTAGGGCAGGGCCAGGGAACACTGAAGCTTTCTTT. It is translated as CASRRAGPGNTEAFF.

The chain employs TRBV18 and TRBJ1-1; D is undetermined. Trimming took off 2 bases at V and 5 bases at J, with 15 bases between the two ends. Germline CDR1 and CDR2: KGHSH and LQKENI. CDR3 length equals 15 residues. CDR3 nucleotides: TGTGCCAGCTCACCAAGGCGCACGGACTCTACTGAAGCTTTCTTT. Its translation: CASSPRRTDSTEAFF.

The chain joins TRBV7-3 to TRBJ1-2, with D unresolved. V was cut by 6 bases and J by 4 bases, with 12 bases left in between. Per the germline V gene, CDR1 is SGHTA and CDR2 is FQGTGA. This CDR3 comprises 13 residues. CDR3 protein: CASSPTGGYGYTF. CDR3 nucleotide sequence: TGTGCCAGCAGTCCGACCGGAGGCTATGGCTACACCTTC.

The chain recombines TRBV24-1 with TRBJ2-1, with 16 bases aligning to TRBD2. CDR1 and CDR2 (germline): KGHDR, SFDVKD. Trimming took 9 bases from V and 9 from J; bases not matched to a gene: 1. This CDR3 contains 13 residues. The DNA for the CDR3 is TGTGCCACCGGGACTAGCGGGAGGGGTGAGCAGTTCTTC. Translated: CATGTSGRGEQFF.

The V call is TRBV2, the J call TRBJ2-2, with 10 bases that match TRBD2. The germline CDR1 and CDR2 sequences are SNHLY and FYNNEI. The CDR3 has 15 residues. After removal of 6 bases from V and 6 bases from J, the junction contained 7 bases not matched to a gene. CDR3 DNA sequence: TGTGCCAGCAGCAAGAGCGGGGGGGCGGCCGGGGAGCTGTTTTTT. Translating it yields CASSKSGGAAGELFF.